A selection of T cell receptor beta chains follows, all from one sample in a study of tumor and adjacent non-tumor tissue in lung cancer. TCRdb re-derived calls from the multiplex PCR reads in MiXCR, one entry per CDR3 protein. The sample gives 90,000 to 100,000 distinct CDR3 sequences, roughly 78% of which show up once; 30% is in the top ten. The sample comprised distant non-tumor lung tissue. These receptors were collected from a man in his fifties or sixties with small cell lung cancer. Each CDR3 is given with its conserved first and last residue. The D gene is left open where the match is weak. Size is stated for part of the rows, as once, few or many counts, or as a class when the clone is expanded.

V,size,J,D,DNA,CDR3
TRBV7-9,.,TRBJ2-3,.,TGTGCCAGCAGCTCTGCCGGGTGGGGAAGGGATACGCAGTATTTT,CASSSAGWGRDTQYF
TRBV30,.,TRBJ2-3,.,TGTGCCTCCTCAATAGGGGCAACAGATACGCAATATTTT,CASSIGATDTQYF
TRBV29-1,.,TRBJ2-1,TRBD2,TGTAGCTCAGGAGGCCGGGGGGATGAGCAGTTCTTC,CSSGGRGDEQFF
TRBV20-1,.,TRBJ2-2,.,TGCAGTACTAGAGATCCTACCGGGACAACGACCGGGGAGCTGTTTTTT,CSTRDPTGTTTGELFF
TRBV6-6,.,TRBJ2-3,TRBD2,TGTCCCAGCAGTTACTCGGTGGGAGGGCCAGGTTCAGATACGCTGTATTTT,CPSSYSVGGPGSDTLYF
TRBV11-1,.,TRBJ2-1,.,TGTGCCAGCTGCTTTGAGAGGACGACCTACAATGAGCAGTTTTTC,CASCFERTTYNEQFF
TRBV11-2,.,TRBJ2-2,.,TGTGCCGGCAGCTTAGTCAATGCCGGGGAGCTGTTTTTT,CAGSLVNAGELFF
TRBV28,.,TRBJ2-7,.,TGTACCAGCACCATTCCCTGGGTCAGGAGCTCCTACGAGCAGTACTTC,CTSTIPWVRSSYEQYF
TRBV5-1,.,TRBJ2-3,.,TGCGCCAACAGGTCCATCACAAATACGCAGTATTTT,CANRSITNTQYF
TRBV4-1,medium-sized,TRBJ1-6,.,TGCGCCAGCAGCCAAGACGATCAGGATAATTCACCCCTCCACTTT,CASSQDDQDNSPLHF
TRBV6-2/TRBV6-3,.,TRBJ1-2,.,TGTGCCAACAGCCCGATTGGGGTTACCGGCTACACCTTC,CANSPIGVTGYTF
TRBV4-2,.,TRBJ2-2,.,TGTGCCAGTAGCCGTGAGAGAGGAGTCGCTGCCGGGGAGCTGTTTTTT,CASSRERGVAAGELFF
TRBV11-3,.,TRBJ2-3,TRBD2,TGTGCCAGCAGTTCCCGTGCGGGAGGCCTCACATATACGCAGTATTTT,CASSSRAGGLTYTQYF
TRBV4-2,.,TRBJ2-2,.,.,CASSQDLRSKTGSCFF
TRBV6-5,once,TRBJ2-6,.,TGTGTCAGCAGTTCTAGTAGGACCTCTGGGGCCAACGTCCTGACTTTC,CVSSSSRTSGANVLTF
TRBV11-1,.,TRBJ2-3,TRBD2,TGTACCAGCAGCTCCGGGCTAGCGGGAGGGCCGGTGGCGGATACGCACTATTTT,CTSSSGLAGGPVADTHYF
TRBV6-5,.,TRBJ2-1,TRBD2,TGTGCTAGCAATTACTCGATCTGGGGACTAGCGGACAATGAGCAGTCCTTC,CASNYSIWGLADNEQSF
TRBV7-9,.,TRBJ2-1,.,TGTGCCATCAGCCGAGATTTTCGGGATAGGGGAAGTAATGAGCAGTTCTTC,CAISRDFRDRGSNEQFF
TRBV28,.,TRBJ2-1,TRBD2,TGTGCCAGCAGTTGTACTAGCGCGAACAATGAGCAGTTCTTC,CASSCTSANNEQFF
TRBV11-2,few,TRBJ2-1,.,TGTGCCAGCAGCTTACCGGGACGGGATCACGGTGAGCAGTTCTTC,CASSLPGRDHGEQFF
TRBV5-6,.,TRBJ1-1,.,TGTGCCAGCAGCTTGGCACCCGGGTCAGCGAACGCTGAAGCTTTCTTT,CASSLAPGSANAEAFF
TRBV11-2,.,TRBJ2-1,.,TGTACCAGCAACTTAGAGGCGGCGGGCATAAAGATCTTC,CTSNLEAAGIKIF
TRBV10-2,.,TRBJ2-7,.,TGCGCCAACAGTGATAGTAGAGCCGCCGAGCAGTACTTC,CANSDSRAAEQYF
TRBV11-2,.,TRBJ1-2,.,TGTACCAGCAGCCGGACGGCTAACTATGGCCACACCTTC,CTSSRTANYGHTF
TRBV10-2,few,TRBJ2-1,.,TGCGCCAGTTGCGAGACAGGCCAGGATGAGCAGTTCTTC,CASCETGQDEQFF
TRBV4-1,once,TRBJ2-2,TRBD2,TGTGCAAGCAGCTCCCGGACTAGCGGGACGAACAGCGGGGAGCTGTTTTTT,CASSSRTSGTNSGELFF
TRBV2,few,TRBJ1-5,TRBD1,TGTGCCAGCAGGGCCGGGACAGGGGGCCAGCCCCAGCATTTT,CASRAGTGGQPQHF
TRBV6-5,.,TRBJ2-6,TRBD1,TGTACTAGCAGCCTGGACAGGGACCACTCTAGGGCCAACGTCCTGACTTTC,CTSSLDRDHSRANVLTF
TRBV6-9,.,TRBJ1-4,.,TGTGCCACCAGTTCAAAGACTGATGAAAAACTGTTTTTT,CATSSKTDEKLFF
TRBV20-1,.,TRBJ1-3,.,TGCAGTACTAGAGCCCCGCAAACGGGAAACACCATATATTTT,CSTRAPQTGNTIYF
TRBV4-1,.,TRBJ2-7,.,TGCGCCAGCTGCCAAGGGGGAGCCCCGGGCTATGAGCAGTACTTC,CASCQGGAPGYEQYF
TRBV4-2,.,TRBJ2-7,.,TGTGCCAGCAGCCAAGAGTCCCCAGATTCCGGCTTCTACGAGCAGTACTTC,CASSQESPDSGFYEQYF
TRBV12-3/TRBV12-4,.,TRBJ2-2,TRBD1,TGTGCCAGCAGTTTCTCTGGGACAGACGCCGGAGAGTTGTTTTTT,CASSFSGTDAGELFF
TRBV5-1,many,TRBJ2-5,.,TGCGCCAGCAGCTTGGGTCATGCGAGGGCAGAACAAGAGACCCAGTACTTC,CASSLGHARAEQETQYF
TRBV5-1,once,TRBJ2-1,.,TGCGCCAGCAGCTTGGGCCCTGGCGGGACCTACAATGAGCAGTTCTTC,CASSLGPGGTYNEQFF
TRBV6-5,.,TRBJ2-2,.,TGTGCCAGCAGTTATGAGGGATTAACCGGGGAGCTGTTTTTT,CASSYEGLTGELFF
TRBV6-5,.,TRBJ2-1,TRBD2,TGTGCCTGCAGGCTAACCGGGACTAGCTTTCCGGGCAGTGAGCAGTTCTTC,CACRLTGTSFPGSEQFF
TRBV20-1,.,TRBJ2-3,TRBD2,TGCAGTGTTAGAAGCGGGAGTGGCGCAGATACGCAGTATTTT,CSVRSGSGADTQYF
TRBV4-3,.,TRBJ2-7,TRBD2,TGCGCCAGCAGCCAAGAACTAGCGCCTTCCTACGAGCAGTACTTC,CASSQELAPSYEQYF
TRBV6-5,.,TRBJ2-3,TRBD2,TGTGCCAGCAGCACTGGCCGACTAGCGGGAGGATCAATCACGGATACGCAGTATTTT,CASSTGRLAGGSITDTQYF
TRBV5-1,.,TRBJ1-5,.,TGCGCCAAGAGCTTAAGTGGCGGGACCCAGCCCCAGCATTTT,CAKSLSGGTQPQHF
TRBV11-2,.,TRBJ2-1,TRBD2,TGTGCCAGCAGTTTGGAACTAGCGGGTGTCAATGAGCAGTTCTTC,CASSLELAGVNEQFF